The 20 T cell receptor beta chains given below trace back to one sample, sequenced in a study of cytomegalovirus exposure and HLA in healthy donors. The PCR was carried out with 60 Vbeta primers and 13 Jbeta primers. Sequencing was performed with immunoSEQ multiplex PCR; in TCRdb, only in-frame clones are kept and a portion is missing. Among over 95,000 clones listed, about 79% were seen once. Sequencing was carried out using PBMCs. The receptors were sampled from a human donor in good health.

The CDR3 DNA is TGTGCCAGCAGTCGAACCCGACTAGCGGGGGCGACAGATACGCAGTATTTT. It is translated as CASSRTRLAGATDTQYF. The V and J genes are TRBV7-2 and TRBJ2-3; TRBD2 matches at 12 bases. The CDR3 spans 17 residues. V was pared by 6 bases and J by 3 bases, with 10 bases of the junction left unmatched. Looked up from germline, CDR1 is SGHTA and CDR2 is FQGNSA.

This clone showed up just a few times. This chain joins TRBV11-2 and TRBJ1-5; D uncertain. V lost 0 bases, J lost 1 base, and 7 bases lay in between. Germline lookup yields CDR1 SGHAT and CDR2 FQNNGV. The CDR3 length is 15 residues. The CDR3 coding sequence is TGTGCCAGCAGCTTAGATTCTTTAAGCAATCAGCCCCAGCATTTT. Translation gives CASSLDSLSNQPQHF.

This clone was seen a handful of times. This sequence joins TRBV5-4 and TRBJ1-2, with 8 bases aligning to TRBD1. Per germline, CDR1 SGHNT and CDR2 YYREEE (reference sequence). Unmatched junction bases numbered 3, after V lost 0 bases and J lost 5 bases. The CDR3 loop spans 14 amino acids. The CDR3 region has the DNA TGTGCCAGCAGCTTGGACAGGGGGTTTTATGGCTACACCTTC. Amino acids: CASSLDRGFYGYTF.

This clone was counted only a few times. The chain employs TRBV5-1 and TRBJ1-5; D is possibly TRBD1 (6 bases). This CDR3 is 13 amino acids long. Germline values: CDR1 SGHRS, CDR2 YFSETQ. V was shortened by 0 bases and J by 10 bases, with 11 bases between the two germline ends. The CDR3 sequence is CASSLAAGDPQHF. CDR3 DNA: TGCGCCAGCAGCTTGGCGGCAGGGGATCCCCAGCATTTT.

V usage is TRBV18 and J usage is TRBJ1-4, with a tentative D call TRBD1 (6 bases). Germline-derived CDR1 and CDR2 are KGHSH and LQKENI. Trimming left V 0 bases short and J 6 bases short, with 14 bases between. The CDR3 runs 16 residues. The DNA for the CDR3 is TGTGCCAGCTCACCACCCCCTGGCAGGGGTGATGAAAAACTGTTTTTT. Translation: CASSPPPGRGDEKLFF.

The rearrangement links TRBV2 to TRBJ1-5; TRBD1 aligns across 7 bases. The CDR3 consists of 14 residues. The V gene end was trimmed by 3 bases and the J gene end by 3 bases; junction bases not matched to a gene: 2. Germline CDR1 SNHLY, CDR2 FYNNEI. CDR3 bases: TGTGCCAGCAGTGAGACAGGGTACAATCAGCCCCAGCATTTT. This translates into CASSETGYNQPQHF. Full variable domain (missing parts from reference TRBV2 and TRBJ1-5): EPEVTQTPSHQVTQMGQEVILRCVPISNHLYFYWYRQILGQKVEFLVSFYNNEISEKSEIFDDQFSVERPDGSNFTLKIRSTKLEDSAMYFCASSETGYNQPQHFGDGTRLSIL.

The chain combines TRBV7-6 with TRBJ2-1, with 9 bases identical to TRBD2. CDR1 is SGHVS, CDR2 FNYEAQ, per germline. The CDR3 consists of 17 residues. Trimming took 2 bases from V and 5 from J; bases not matched to a gene: 10. The CDR3 loop reads CASSLTFGTSNNNEQFF. The CDR3 DNA reads as TGTGCCAGCAGCTTAACCTTTGGGACTAGCAATAACAATGAGCAGTTCTTC.

There are a few counts of this clone. The chain recombines TRBV15 with TRBJ2-5; tentative D call: TRBD2 (6 bases). CDR3 length equals 13 residues. The germline V gene encodes CDR1 LNHNV and CDR2 YYDKDF (reference sequence). Trimming left V 5 bases short and J 4 bases short, with 11 bases between. The CDR3 reads CATSGLGGETQYF. The CDR3 DNA is TGTGCCACCAGCGGTCTGGGGGGAGAGACCCAGTACTTC.

The rearrangement uses TRBV5-4 and TRBJ2-7, with 7 bases aligning to TRBD2. This CDR3 is built from 16 residues. Unmatched junction bases numbered 11, after V lost 1 base and J lost 4 bases. Germline V CDR1 and CDR2: SGHNT, YYREEE (reference sequence). The CDR3 DNA is TGTGCCAGCAGCTTGAACCCCTCAGCGGGGTGGTACGAGCAGTACTTC. Encoded protein: CASSLNPSAGWYEQYF.

The gene calls are TRBV7-2 and TRBJ2-2; TRBD2 matches 8 bases. CDR3 length: 16 residues. Looked up from germline, CDR1 is SGHTA and CDR2 is FQGNSA. V shed 2 bases and J 0 bases; nucleotides not matched to a gene: 2. The CDR3 sequence: CASSLSGGTNTGELFF. CDR3 sequence (DNA): TGTGCCAGCAGCTTATCGGGGGGGACGAACACCGGGGAGCTGTTTTTT.

The gene calls are TRBV7-9 and TRBJ2-7; TRBD2 matches at 8 bases. CDR1 and CDR2 from the germline V gene are SEHNR and FQNEAQ (reference sequence). Unmatched junction bases numbered 15, after V lost 5 bases and J lost 3 bases. The CDR3 consists of 17 residues. As DNA, the CDR3 is TGTGCCAGCAGCCGATTTTCACGGGAGGGGCTACTCTACGAGCAGTACTTC. Translation gives CASSRFSREGLLYEQYF.

The chain employs TRBV27 and TRBJ2-2, with a possible D match to TRBD2 (5 bases). CDR1 and CDR2 from the germline V gene are MNHEY and SMNVEV (reference sequence). The CDR3 extends over 15 amino acids. V lost 3 bases, J lost 8 bases, and 16 bases lay in between. The CDR3 loop is CASSLLHYRGGELFF. In DNA form, the CDR3 reads TGTGCCAGCAGTTTGCTCCACTACCGGGGAGGGGAGCTGTTTTTT.

The CDR3 DNA is TGCGCCAGCAGTGATTCGGGACACAATTTCTTC. Its translation: CASSDSGHNFF. The V call is TRBV10-2, the J call TRBJ2-1, with a tentative D call TRBD1 (6 bases). The CDR3 runs 11 residues. The germline CDR1 and CDR2 sequences are WSHSY and SAAADI. V was trimmed by 3 bases and J by 16 bases, leaving 13 bases between them.

The chain couples TRBV5-1 to TRBJ2-5; 9 nucleotides match TRBD1. Unmatched junction bases numbered 4, after V lost 0 bases and J lost 4 bases. CDR1 SGHRS and CDR2 YFSETQ come from the germline V gene. This CDR3 comprises 15 residues. This chain's CDR3 is CASSLAGTGRETQYF. CDR3 DNA: TGCGCCAGCAGCTTGGCCGGGACAGGGCGAGAGACCCAGTACTTC. The full variable domain, with the rest looked up from reference TRBV5-1 and TRBJ2-5, is KAGVTQTPRYLIKTRGQQVTLSCSPISGHRSVSWYQQTPGQGLQFLFEYFSETQRNKGNFPGRFSGRQFSNSRSEMNVSTLELGDSALYLCASSLAGTGRETQYFGPGTRLLVL.

V usage is TRBV28 and J usage is TRBJ1-5, with TRBD1 as a possible D gene (6 bases). With 6 bases removed from V and 6 bases from J, the gap between germline ends came to 9 bases. This CDR3 is built from 12 residues. Germline V gene sequence: CDR1 MDHEN, CDR2 SYDVKM. CDR3 residues: CASSNRVQPQHF. CDR3 in DNA: TGTGCCAGCAGCAACAGGGTTCAGCCCCAGCATTTT.

V and J are TRBV5-4 and TRBJ1-2; D may be TRBD1 (5 bases). Germline V lookup: CDR1 SGHNT, CDR2 YYREEE (reference sequence). This CDR3 has 14 residues. V was pared by 4 bases and J by 2 bases, with 12 bases between. The DNA for the CDR3 is TGTGCCAGCAGCCGAGACGGGGGAAACTATGGCTACACCTTC. It yields the protein CASSRDGGNYGYTF.

The V and J genes are TRBV30 and TRBJ1-2; maybe TRBD1 (5 bases). The germline gives CDR1 GTSNPN, CDR2 SVGIG (reference sequence). Trimming removed 4 bases at V and 1 base at J, with 10 bases between. The CDR3 loop spans 13 amino acids. Here the CDR3 DNA reads TGTGCCTGGACAGGGCCGGGTAACTATGGCTACACCTTC. Protein sequence: CAWTGPGNYGYTF.

The rearrangement joins TRBV7-9 to TRBJ2-2; D ambiguous. V was cut by 3 bases and J by 0 bases, with 5 bases left in between. The germline V gene has CDR1 SEHNR and CDR2 FQNEAQ (reference sequence). This CDR3 is 14 amino acids long. The CDR3 protein is CASSFLANTGELFF. CDR3 DNA sequence: TGTGCCAGCAGCTTTCTTGCGAACACCGGGGAGCTGTTTTTT.

The chain employs TRBV2 and TRBJ2-1; 8 nucleotides agree with TRBD1. In germline, CDR1 is SNHLY, CDR2 FYNNEI. J was trimmed by 4 bases and V by 5 bases; bases with no gene match: 1. This CDR3 is 13 amino acids long. The CDR3 here is CASSRQGYNEQFF. DNA for the CDR3: TGTGCCAGCAGTCGACAGGGGTACAATGAGCAGTTCTTC.

This clone has a handful of counts. The CDR3 loop is CASSLGAGGGATSPLHF. Here the CDR3 DNA reads TGTGCCAGCAGTTTAGGTGCAGGGGGAGGTGCAACTTCACCCCTCCACTTT. This chain links TRBV28 with TRBJ1-6; 7 bases are a match to TRBD1. The CDR3 consists of 17 residues. V shed 2 bases, J shed 9 bases, and the junction held 13 bases outside the gene matches. Germline values: CDR1 MDHEN, CDR2 SYDVKM. The full variable domain, its missing parts supplied by reference TRBV28 and TRBJ1-6, is DVKVTQSSRYLVKRTGEKVFLECVQDMDHENMFWYRQDPGLGLRLIYFSYDVKMKEKGDIPEGYSVSREKKERFSLILESASTNQTSMYLCASSLGAGGGATSPLHFGNGTRLTVT.